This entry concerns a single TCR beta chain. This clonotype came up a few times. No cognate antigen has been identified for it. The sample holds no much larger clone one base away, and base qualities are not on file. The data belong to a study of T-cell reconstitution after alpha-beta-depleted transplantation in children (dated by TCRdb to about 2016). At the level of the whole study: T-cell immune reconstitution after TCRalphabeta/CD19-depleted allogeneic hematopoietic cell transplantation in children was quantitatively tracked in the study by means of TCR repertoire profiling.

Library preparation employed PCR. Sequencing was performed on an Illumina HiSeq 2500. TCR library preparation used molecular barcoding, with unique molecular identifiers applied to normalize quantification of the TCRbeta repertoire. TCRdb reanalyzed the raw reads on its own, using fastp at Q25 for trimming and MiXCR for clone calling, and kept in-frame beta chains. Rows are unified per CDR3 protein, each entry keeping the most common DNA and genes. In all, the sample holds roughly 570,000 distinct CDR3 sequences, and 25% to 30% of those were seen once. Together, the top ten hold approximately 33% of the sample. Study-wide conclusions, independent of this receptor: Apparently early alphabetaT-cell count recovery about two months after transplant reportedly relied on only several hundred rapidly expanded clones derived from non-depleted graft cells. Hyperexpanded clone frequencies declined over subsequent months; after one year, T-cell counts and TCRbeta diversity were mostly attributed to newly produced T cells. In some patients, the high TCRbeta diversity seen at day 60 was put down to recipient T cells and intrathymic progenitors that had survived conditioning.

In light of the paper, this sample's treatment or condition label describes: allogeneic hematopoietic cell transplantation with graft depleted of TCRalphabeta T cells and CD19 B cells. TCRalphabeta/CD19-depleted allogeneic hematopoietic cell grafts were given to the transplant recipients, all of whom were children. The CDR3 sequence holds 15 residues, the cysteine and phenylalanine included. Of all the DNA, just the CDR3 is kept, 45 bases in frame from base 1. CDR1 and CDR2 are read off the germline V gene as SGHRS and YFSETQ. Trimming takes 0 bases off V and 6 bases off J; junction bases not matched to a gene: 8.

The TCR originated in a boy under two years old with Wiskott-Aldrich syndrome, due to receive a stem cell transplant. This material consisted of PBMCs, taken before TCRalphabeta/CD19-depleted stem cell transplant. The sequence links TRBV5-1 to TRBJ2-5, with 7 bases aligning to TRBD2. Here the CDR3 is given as CASSLVGAGEQTQYF. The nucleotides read TGCGCCAGCAGCTTGGTCGGGGCGGGGGAACAGACCCAGTACTTC.